The rows below give T cell receptor beta chains drawn from one sample of a study of memory CD4+ T cells and cytomegalovirus serostatus. The assay was immunoSEQ multiplex PCR, and TCRdb's table has in-frame clones only and misses some. The sample includes 41,000 or so clones, roughly 77% of them seen just once. Sequenced input: memory CD4+ T cells from blood. The origin of the receptors is an adult in good health and CMV-seronegative. CDR3s include the opening cysteine and the closing phenylalanine or tryptophan. The order of the fields is D gene, V gene, J gene, clone size, CDR3 DNA, CDR3 protein. D genes are given only for firm matches. Not every row has a clone size; where given, it reads once, few, many or a size class.

>TRBD1|TRBV18|TRBJ2-3|NA
TGTGCCAGCTCACGGGACAGGGGGCAAGATACGCAGTATTTT
CASSRDRGQDTQYF
>NA|TRBV19|TRBJ2-7|NA
TGTGCCAGTAGTCAATCGGAATCTATCTCCTACGAGCAGTACTTC
CASSQSESISYEQYF
>NA|TRBV2|TRBJ1-2|NA
TGTGCCAGCAAATCAAGTGGCAGATCGAACTATGGCTACACCTTC
CASKSSGRSNYGYTF
>NA|TRBV5-1|TRBJ1-5|NA
TGCGCCAGCAGCTTGATGGGCTCCGAAGGTCAGCCCCAGCATTTT
CASSLMGSEGQPQHF
>NA|TRBV30|TRBJ1-6|NA
TGTGCCTGGAGTGTACTAACCTGGGTGACAGAAAATAATTCACCCCTCCACTTT
CAWSVLTWVTENNSPLHF
>TRBD1|TRBV28|TRBJ1-6|few
TGTGCCAGTAAGGGACAGGACTCACCCCTCCACTTT
CASKGQDSPLHF
>NA|TRBV5-1|TRBJ2-2|NA
TGCGCCAGCAGCCAGAGTACCGGGGAGCTGTTTTTT
CASSQSTGELFF
>NA|TRBV11-2|TRBJ2-2|NA
TGTGCCGGCAGCTCCAGAGGTGTGAACACCGGGGAGCTGTTTTTT
CAGSSRGVNTGELFF
>NA|TRBV18|TRBJ2-2|NA
TGTGCCAGCTCACGGCAGACCGGGGAGCTGTTTTTT
CASSRQTGELFF
>NA|TRBV30|TRBJ1-2|NA
TGTGCCTGCCGGGGACAAAATTACCCCTATGGCTACACCTTC
CACRGQNYPYGYTF
>NA|TRBV21-1|TRBJ2-2|once
TGTGCCAGCAGCACCGACAGTTCAATGTGGGACACCGGGGAGCTGTTTTTT
CASSTDSSMWDTGELFF
>TRBD1|TRBV2|TRBJ2-7|NA
TGTGCCAGCGCCGGGACAGGGTTCGTGGAGCAGTACTTC
CASAGTGFVEQYF
>NA|TRBV4-1|TRBJ1-4|NA
TGCGCCAGCAGCCCTGAATTCTACCGGGACTTGGGGGAAAAACTGTTTTTT
CASSPEFYRDLGEKLFF
>NA|TRBV6-5|TRBJ2-3|NA
TGTGCCAGCAGTTACGACGGGTCCAGCACAGATACGCAGTATTTT
CASSYDGSSTDTQYF
>TRBD1|TRBV7-2|TRBJ2-4|NA
TGTGCCAGCAGCTTAGTGGACAGGGACATTCAGTACTTC
CASSLVDRDIQYF
>NA|TRBV10-3|TRBJ1-1|NA
TGTGCCATCAGTGAAAGGGGACGGGAAGCTTTCTTT
CAISERGREAFF
>NA|TRBV30|TRBJ2-3|NA
TGTGCCTGGAGTGTAGGTGGGGGGACGGCAGATACGCAGTATTTT
CAWSVGGGTADTQYF
>TRBD1|TRBV7-8|TRBJ2-7|NA
TGTGCCAGCAGCTTAGGGGACAGAACCTACGAGCAGTACTTC
CASSLGDRTYEQYF
>NA|TRBV11-2|TRBJ1-1|NA
TGTGCCAGCAGCTTTTCAGACAACACTGAAGCTTTCTTT
CASSFSDNTEAFF
>TRBD1|TRBV5-1|TRBJ2-2|NA
TGCGCCAGTTGGACAGGGAACACCGGGGAGCTGTTTTTT
CASWTGNTGELFF
>NA|TRBV6-1|TRBJ1-2|NA
TGTGCCAGCAGTGAGGGCACGGCAAGGTGGTATGGCTACACCTTC
CASSEGTARWYGYTF
>NA|TRBV5-1|TRBJ2-1|once
TGCGCCAGCAGCTTGGGCAGGACAAATGGTGAGCAGTTCTTC
CASSLGRTNGEQFF
>NA|TRBV7-3|TRBJ2-2|NA
TGTGCCAGCAGCTTAGGGTTCTACGGGGAGCTGTTTTTT
CASSLGFYGELFF
>TRBD1|TRBV7-9|TRBJ1-2|NA
TGTGCCAGCAGCCAAGGACAGGCTCCTAACTATGGCTACACCTTC
CASSQGQAPNYGYTF
>NA|TRBV5-4|TRBJ2-7|NA
TGTGCCAGCAGCCGAGCAGGGGGGGCGGGCGAGCAGTACTTC
CASSRAGGAGEQYF
>NA|TRBV4-2|TRBJ1-1|NA
TGTGCCAGCAGCCAGGACAGAGGCCGGAACACTGAAGCTTTCTTT
CASSQDRGRNTEAFF
>TRBD1|TRBV7-9|TRBJ1-6|NA
TGTGCCAGCAGCTTAGGGACAGGGGGGTCACCCCTCCACTTT
CASSLGTGGSPLHF
>NA|TRBV6-1|TRBJ1-5|NA
TGTGCCAGCAGTGAATCCGACAATCAGCCCCAGCATTTT
CASSESDNQPQHF
>NA|TRBV30|TRBJ1-3|NA
TGTGCCTGGAGTGTATCAGGGAGATCTGGAAACACCATATATTTT
CAWSVSGRSGNTIYF
>NA|TRBV9|TRBJ2-1|NA
TGTGCCAGCAGCGTAGAAGGACTCCGCAATGAGCAGTTCTTC
CASSVEGLRNEQFF
>TRBD1|TRBV28|TRBJ1-1|once
TGTGCCAGCAGTTTATCACAGGGGGCGGGAGAGGACACTGAAGCTTTCTTT
CASSLSQGAGEDTEAFF
>NA|TRBV30|TRBJ2-2|NA
TGTGCCTGGAGTGTAGTCAGGGTCGGGACCGGGGAGCTGTTTTTT
CAWSVVRVGTGELFF
>NA|TRBV6-1|TRBJ2-1|NA
TGTGCCGGGACACAAGGGCTCGAAAGGGGTGAGCAGTTCTTC
CAGTQGLERGEQFF
>NA|TRBV27|TRBJ2-4|NA
TGTGCCAGCAGTACCCGCAATCTGGCCAAAAACATTCAGTACTTC
CASSTRNLAKNIQYF
>TRBD1|TRBV18|TRBJ1-2|NA
TGTGCCAGCTCACCCTCTAGACAGGGATATGGCTACACCTTC
CASSPSRQGYGYTF
>NA|TRBV13|TRBJ2-5|NA
TGTGCCAGCAGCCAGGCCGTGACTGACCAAGAGACCCAGTACTTC
CASSQAVTDQETQYF
>NA|TRBV18|TRBJ1-2|NA
TGTGCCAGCTCACCACAGGGAGATGGCTACACCTTC
CASSPQGDGYTF
>NA|TRBV6-5|TRBJ2-5|NA
TGTGCCAGCACAAAGAGGGAAGAGACCCAGTACTTC
CASTKREETQYF
>NA|TRBV30|TRBJ2-1|NA
TGTGCCTGGAGTGTTTACTATGAGCAGTTCTTC
CAWSVYYEQFF
>TRBD2|TRBV6-6|TRBJ2-1|NA
TGTGCCAGCAGCCCCCCCGGGGGGGGTTACAATGAGCAGTTCTTC
CASSPPGGGYNEQFF
>NA|TRBV11-2|TRBJ1-3|NA
TGTGCCAGCAGCTTAGTGGCGGGGATCTCTGGAAACACCATATATTTT
CASSLVAGISGNTIYF
>TRBD1|TRBV2|TRBJ1-5|NA
TGTGCCAGCAGCCGGGACAGTAATCAGCCCCAGCATTTT
CASSRDSNQPQHF
>NA|TRBV6-4|TRBJ1-3|NA
TGTGCCAGCAAACTCGACAGCTCTGGAAACACCATATATTTT
CASKLDSSGNTIYF
>TRBD1|TRBV4-1|TRBJ1-2|NA
TGCGCCAGCAGCCAAGTGTACCGGCAGGGGGATAACTATGGCTACACCTTC
CASSQVYRQGDNYGYTF
>TRBD1|TRBV30|TRBJ2-5|NA
TGTGCCTGGGGGACAGGGAGGTTCTCTGTGTACTTC
CAWGTGRFSVYF
>TRBD2|TRBV18|TRBJ2-7|NA
TGTGCCAGCTCACCGCAAGCGGGGGTAGGCTACGAGCAGTACTTC
CASSPQAGVGYEQYF
>TRBD2|TRBV7-6|TRBJ2-7|once
TGTGCCAGCAGCCAACGCGGGGGGAGCTCCTACGAGCAGTACTTC
CASSQRGGSSYEQYF
>NA|TRBV7-8|TRBJ2-2|NA
TGTGCCACCATCCTAAGCGGGAATTTACAGGGTGCGGACACCGGGGAGCTGTTTTTT
CATILSGNLQGADTGELFF
>NA|TRBV21-1|TRBJ1-5|NA
TGTGCCAGCAGCAAAGTCTCTTCGGTCCCGATCGATAGCAATCAGCCCCAGCATTTT
CASSKVSSVPIDSNQPQHF
>NA|TRBV5-4|TRBJ2-1|once
TGTGCCAGCAGCTTGGAGGTCCGGGTGGTTGAGCAGTTCTTC
CASSLEVRVVEQFF
>NA|TRBV7-9|TRBJ1-2|NA
TGTGCCAGCAGCTTAGCAGGTCCGCGAAATAACTATGGCTACACCTTC
CASSLAGPRNNYGYTF